These T cell receptor beta chains were read from a single sample in a study of cytomegalovirus exposure and HLA in healthy donors. TCRdb keeps only in-frame clones here, not all; method: immunoSEQ multiplex PCR. The sample lists around 83,000 clones; around 80% were seen once. The sequenced sample was PBMCs. All receptors derive from a male donor in good health and CMV-seropositive. Each CDR3 is given with its conserved first and last residue. The D gene is left open where the match is weak. Clone size, where shown, is once, few, many, or a class for clones that have expanded.

>TRBV14|NA|TRBJ1-1|15|NA
CASSQLDSWNTEAFF
TGTGCCAGCAGCCAATTGGACAGCTGGAACACTGAAGCTTTCTTT
>TRBV5-6|TRBD1|TRBJ2-2|16|NA
CASSLVGRGMAGELFF
TGTGCCAGCAGCTTGGTTGGCAGGGGGATGGCCGGGGAGCTGTTTTTT
>TRBV5-8|NA|TRBJ1-2|17|NA
CASTKGHLGAPIGGYTF
TGTGCCAGCACAAAAGGACATCTTGGAGCACCTATCGGTGGCTACACCTTC
>TRBV12-1|NA|TRBJ1-1|11|NA
CASSPDKQAFF
TGTGCCAGCAGCCCGGACAAACAAGCTTTCTTT
>TRBV6-4|TRBD1|TRBJ1-2|15|once
CASSGAGTGIYGYTF
TGTGCCAGCAGTGGCGCCGGGACAGGGATCTATGGCTACACCTTC
>TRBV27|NA|TRBJ1-1|14|NA
CARVGQEQNTEAFF
TGTGCCAGGGTGGGGCAGGAACAAAACACTGAAGCTTTCTTT
>TRBV9|NA|TRBJ1-5|15|NA
CASSVEGDRNQPQHF
TGTGCCAGCAGCGTAGAGGGGGACCGAAATCAGCCCCAGCATTTT
>TRBV9|NA|TRBJ2-2|13|NA
CASSRQNTGELFF
TGTGCCAGCAGTAGACAGAACACCGGGGAGCTGTTTTTT
>TRBV7-9|NA|TRBJ2-1|15|NA
CASSLESWGNNEQFF
TGTGCCAGCAGCTTAGAGTCTTGGGGCAACAATGAGCAGTTCTTC
>TRBV30|NA|TRBJ1-5|16|NA
CAWSVHGRPGNQPQHF
TGTGCCTGGAGTGTACACGGCAGGCCAGGCAATCAGCCCCAGCATTTT
>TRBV28|TRBD2|TRBJ2-1|15|once
CASSLGLAGYNEQFF
TGTGCCAGCAGTCTAGGACTAGCGGGGTACAATGAGCAGTTCTTC
>TRBV27|TRBD1|TRBJ1-5|15|NA
CASSPGQEFNQPQHF
TGTGCCAGCAGTCCTGGACAGGAGTTTAATCAGCCCCAGCATTTT
>TRBV27|NA|TRBJ1-2|13|NA
CASSLGHAYGYTF
TGTGCCAGCAGTTTGGGACACGCCTATGGCTACACCTTC
>TRBV30|TRBD1|TRBJ2-1|14|NA
CAWSRGQGINEQFF
TGTGCCTGGAGTCGGGGACAGGGTATCAATGAGCAGTTCTTC
>TRBV30|NA|TRBJ2-3|12|NA
CAWSFIADTQYF
TGTGCCTGGAGTTTTATCGCAGATACGCAGTATTTT
>TRBV27|TRBD1|TRBJ1-2|12|NA
CASRTGASGYTF
TGTGCCAGCAGGACAGGGGCCTCGGGCTACACCTTC
>TRBV30|TRBD1|TRBJ2-7|16|NA
CAWRQRDRGTFYEQYF
TGTGCCTGGAGGCAGAGGGACAGGGGGACATTCTACGAGCAGTACTTC
>TRBV30|TRBD1|TRBJ1-5|17|NA
CAWSVTRGTGDFQPQHF
TGTGCCTGGAGTGTAACGAGGGGGACAGGGGATTTTCAGCCCCAGCATTTT
>TRBV5-4|TRBD1|TRBJ2-3|16|NA
CASSLRDRGSTDTQYF
TGTGCCAGCAGCCTAAGGGACAGGGGGAGCACAGATACGCAGTATTTT
>TRBV6-4|NA|TRBJ2-3|15|NA
CASSDGRGGTDTQYF
TGTGCCAGCAGTGACGGTAGGGGCGGCACAGATACGCAGTATTTT
>TRBV30|TRBD1|TRBJ1-1|13|NA
CAWSVDRVTEAFF
TGTGCCTGGAGTGTTGACAGGGTAACTGAAGCTTTCTTT
>TRBV6-1|TRBD1|TRBJ2-1|15|NA
CASRAGQGSYNEQFF
TGTGCCAGCAGGGCGGGACAGGGGTCCTACAATGAGCAGTTCTTC
>TRBV6-6|TRBD1|TRBJ1-1|15|NA
CASSYPRTGGTEAFF
TGTGCCAGCAGTTACCCCAGGACAGGGGGCACTGAAGCTTTCTTT
>TRBV12-5|NA|TRBJ1-1|13|NA
CASGSGLNTEAFF
TGTGCTAGTGGTTCCGGACTCAACACTGAAGCTTTCTTT
>TRBV28|NA|TRBJ1-1|14|few
CASSFQSRGTEAFF
TGTGCCAGCAGTTTTCAGTCTCGCGGGACTGAAGCTTTCTTT
>TRBV7-2|NA|TRBJ2-7|16|NA
CASSLARYPSSYEQYF
TGTGCCAGCAGCTTAGCGCGGTACCCCAGCTCCTACGAGCAGTACTTC
>TRBV7-2|NA|TRBJ2-7|19|NA
CASSLNRGRGYGIYYEQYF
TGTGCCAGCAGCTTAAATAGGGGCCGGGGGTACGGCATCTACTACGAGCAGTACTTC
>TRBV27|NA|TRBJ2-3|14|NA
CASMAGVSTDTQYF
TGTGCCAGCATGGCAGGGGTTAGCACAGATACGCAGTATTTT
>TRBV19|NA|TRBJ2-5|14|NA
CASSPAGIQETQYF
TGTGCCAGTAGTCCAGCGGGTATACAAGAGACCCAGTACTTC
>TRBV19|NA|TRBJ1-1|15|NA
CASSIVAVMNTEAFF
TGTGCCAGTAGTATAGTCGCAGTTATGAACACTGAAGCTTTCTTT
>TRBV30|TRBD2|TRBJ2-3|13|NA
CAWMPSGGPTQYF
TGTGCCTGGATGCCCAGCGGGGGGCCTACGCAGTATTTT
>TRBV2|TRBD1|TRBJ1-2|13|NA
CASGDRGAYGYTF
TGTGCCAGCGGGGACAGGGGCGCCTATGGCTACACCTTC
>TRBV2|NA|TRBJ1-4|13|once
CASSVTGGEKLFF
TGTGCCAGCAGTGTTACGGGGGGCGAAAAACTGTTTTTT
>TRBV2|NA|TRBJ1-2|14|NA
CASSEWVGGEGYTF
TGTGCCAGCAGTGAATGGGTGGGGGGTGAGGGCTACACCTTC
>TRBV28|NA|TRBJ1-5|15|NA
CASSTVAGVLQPQHF
TGTGCCAGCAGTACAGTGGCCGGGGTTCTTCAGCCCCAGCATTTT
>TRBV7-9|NA|TRBJ2-1|14|NA
CASSLTGILDEQFF
TGTGCCAGCAGCTTAACCGGGATTTTGGATGAGCAGTTCTTC
>TRBV27|NA|TRBJ2-7|13|once
CASSLRDKYEQYF
TGTGCCAGCAGTTTACGGGACAAGTACGAGCAGTACTTC
>TRBV28|TRBD1|TRBJ2-7|16|few
CASSLPGGNRGYEQYF
TGTGCCAGCAGCCTTCCAGGTGGGAACAGGGGATACGAGCAGTACTTC
>TRBV2|TRBD1|TRBJ1-5|15|NA
CASSEWTGGNQPQHF
TGTGCCAGCAGTGAATGGACAGGGGGCAATCAGCCCCAGCATTTT
>TRBV11-2|NA|TRBJ2-1|16|NA
CASSSRWETVNNEQFF
TGTGCCAGCAGCTCTAGATGGGAGACGGTTAACAATGAGCAGTTCTTC
>TRBV29-1|NA|TRBJ1-5|13|NA
CSVVTGRDRPQHF
TGCAGCGTTGTGACAGGACGGGATCGGCCCCAGCATTTT
>TRBV30|NA|TRBJ2-7|14|NA
CAWSFKGASYEQYF
TGTGCCTGGAGCTTCAAAGGAGCCTCCTACGAGCAGTACTTC
>TRBV27|TRBD1|TRBJ1-2|12|NA
CASRDRGQGYTF
TGTGCCAGCAGAGACAGGGGGCAGGGCTACACCTTC
>TRBV19|NA|TRBJ2-5|13|NA
CASSIYHGETQYF
TGTGCCAGTAGTATCTACCACGGGGAGACCCAGTACTTC
>TRBV9|NA|TRBJ2-7|9|NA
CALGGEQYF
TGTGCCCTGGGGGGCGAGCAGTACTTC
>TRBV29-1|TRBD1|TRBJ1-2|15|NA
CSVELGTGVNYGYTF
TGCAGCGTCGAACTAGGGACAGGCGTTAACTATGGCTACACCTTC
>TRBV10-2|TRBD2|TRBJ2-7|14|NA
CASSFAGEGYEQYF
TGCGCCAGCAGTTTCGCGGGAGAGGGCTACGAGCAGTACTTC
>TRBV10-3|TRBD1|TRBJ2-3|16|once
CAISEGTGGNLNTQYF
TGTGCCATCAGTGAAGGGACAGGGGGAAATCTCAATACGCAGTATTTT
>TRBV7-3|NA|TRBJ2-2|14|NA
CASSPRLNTGELFF
TGTGCCAGCAGCCCCCGACTGAACACCGGGGAGCTGTTTTTT
>TRBV5-6|NA|TRBJ1-2|16|NA
CASSSPRTGLNYGYTF
TGTGCCAGCAGCTCCCCTCGAACAGGGCTAAACTATGGCTACACCTTC
>TRBV28|NA|TRBJ1-1|11|NA
CASSLRGEAFF
TGTGCCAGCAGTTTAAGGGGGGAAGCTTTCTTT
>TRBV6-1|NA|TRBJ1-3|17|NA
CASSEARGGVTGNTIYF
TGTGCCAGCAGTGAAGCGAGGGGGGGCGTCACTGGAAACACCATATATTTT